Listed below are T cell receptor beta chains from one sample, sequenced in a study of tumor-infiltrating lymphocytes in primary liver carcinoma. TCRdb ran MiXCR on the multiplex PCR reads and lists one entry per CDR3 protein. Of some 21,000 distinct CDR3 sequences in the sample, roughly 85% were seen once. The specimen sequenced was liver tumor tissue from sampling region 1. These receptors came from a woman aged 25 to 45 with primary liver carcinoma and hepatitis B virus infection. Each CDR3 is given with its conserved first and last residue. Fields, in order: V gene, clone size, J gene, D gene, CDR3 protein, CDR3 DNA. A D gene is named only where the DNA matches it firmly. The size of a clone is reported for some rows only, either as once, few or many, or as a class for expanded clones.

v_call: TRBV14
clone_size: NA
j_call: TRBJ2-7
d_call: NA
cdr3_aa: CAGSQAARTDYEQYF
cdr3_nt: TGTGCCGGCAGCCAGGCGGCGAGGACTGATTACGAGCAGTATTTC

v_call: TRBV11-2
clone_size: NA
j_call: TRBJ1-6
d_call: NA
cdr3_aa: CASPITHGSNSPLHF
cdr3_nt: TGTGCCAGCCCTATCACCCATGGGAGTAATTCACCCCTCCACTTT

v_call: TRBV7-9
clone_size: NA
j_call: TRBJ2-7
d_call: NA
cdr3_aa: CASSTGGLSLEQYF
cdr3_nt: TGTGCCAGCAGCACAGGAGGCCTCTCCCTAGAGCAGTACTTC

v_call: TRBV4-3
clone_size: NA
j_call: TRBJ2-1
d_call: TRBD2
cdr3_aa: CASSQTVAGDRDEQFF
cdr3_nt: TGCGCCAGCAGCCAAACCGTAGCGGGAGACAGAGATGAGCAGTTCTTC

v_call: TRBV5-6
clone_size: NA
j_call: TRBJ2-7
d_call: NA
cdr3_aa: CASSPGRDSYERYF
cdr3_nt: TGTGCCAGCAGCCCGGGACGAGACTCATACGAGCGGTACTTC

v_call: TRBV13
clone_size: medium-sized
j_call: TRBJ2-1
d_call: NA
cdr3_aa: CASREGNGNEQFF
cdr3_nt: TGTGCCAGCAGGGAGGGGAACGGCAATGAGCAGTTCTTC

v_call: TRBV6-5
clone_size: NA
j_call: TRBJ2-3
d_call: NA
cdr3_aa: CASSYWRQGTDTQYF
cdr3_nt: TGTGCCAGCAGTTACTGGAGGCAAGGCACAGATACGCAGTATTTT

v_call: TRBV5-5
clone_size: NA
j_call: TRBJ1-5
d_call: NA
cdr3_aa: CVSSTGWSNQPQHF
cdr3_nt: TGTGTCAGCAGCACCGGATGGAGTAATCAGCCCCAGCATTTT

v_call: TRBV5-1
clone_size: NA
j_call: TRBJ2-1
d_call: NA
cdr3_aa: CANSPLGVSSYNEQFF
cdr3_nt: TGCGCCAACAGCCCTCTGGGCGTCAGCTCATACAATGAGCAGTTCTTC

v_call: TRBV11-2
clone_size: NA
j_call: TRBJ2-1
d_call: TRBD2
cdr3_aa: CASSLLAGKGEQFF
cdr3_nt: TGTGCCAGCAGCTTACTAGCGGGGAAAGGGGAGCAGTTCTTC

v_call: TRBV14
clone_size: NA
j_call: TRBJ2-7
d_call: NA
cdr3_aa: CASSQEAGTDYGQYF
cdr3_nt: TGTGCAAGCAGCCAGGAGGCGGGGACTGACTACGGGCAGTACTTC

v_call: TRBV20-1
clone_size: many
j_call: TRBJ2-5
d_call: TRBD2
cdr3_aa: CSARRWGGVMTETQYF
cdr3_nt: TGCAGTGCTCGCCGCTGGGGGGGGGTGATGACGGAGACCCAGTACTTC

v_call: TRBV11-1
clone_size: NA
j_call: TRBJ2-1
d_call: NA
cdr3_aa: CTSSRRLASYDEQFF
cdr3_nt: TGTACCAGCAGCCGGAGACTGGCCTCCTACGATGAGCAGTTCTTC

v_call: TRBV29-1
clone_size: NA
j_call: TRBJ1-1
d_call: NA
cdr3_aa: CNVETANTEAFF
cdr3_nt: TGCAACGTCGAGACAGCGAACACTGAAGCTTTCTTT

v_call: TRBV11-3
clone_size: once
j_call: TRBJ2-1
d_call: NA
cdr3_aa: CASSLDPRSFSYNEQFF
cdr3_nt: TGTGCCAGCAGCTTAGATCCCAGGAGTTTTTCCTACAATGAGCAGTTCTTC

v_call: TRBV20-1
clone_size: many
j_call: TRBJ1-1
d_call: NA
cdr3_aa: CSARVGAQNTEAFF
cdr3_nt: TGCAGTGCTAGAGTGGGGGCACAGAACACTGAAGCTTTCTTT

v_call: TRBV6-1
clone_size: NA
j_call: TRBJ2-2
d_call: NA
cdr3_aa: CTSSETLHGGAAKTGELFF
cdr3_nt: TGTACCAGCAGTGAAACCCTTCACGGGGGCGCCGCGAAGACCGGGGAGCTGTTTTTT

v_call: TRBV28
clone_size: NA
j_call: TRBJ2-2
d_call: TRBD2
cdr3_aa: CTSTWEGLAVTGELFF
cdr3_nt: TGTACCAGCACATGGGAGGGACTAGCGGTAACAGGGGAGCTGTTTTTT

v_call: TRBV5-5
clone_size: medium-sized
j_call: TRBJ2-7
d_call: NA
cdr3_aa: CASSFEQTIYEQYF
cdr3_nt: TGTGCCAGCAGCTTCGAACAGACTATCTACGAGCAGTACTTC

v_call: TRBV11-3
clone_size: once
j_call: TRBJ2-1
d_call: NA
cdr3_aa: CASSGGLPSYNEQFF
cdr3_nt: TGTGCCAGCAGCGGGGGACTCCCTTCCTACAATGAGCAGTTCTTC

v_call: TRBV6-1
clone_size: NA
j_call: TRBJ2-2
d_call: NA
cdr3_aa: CVSSETLPGGAANTEELFF
cdr3_nt: TGTGTCAGCAGTGAAACCCTCCCCGGGGGCGCCGCGAACACCGAGGAGCTGTTTTTT

v_call: TRBV10-3
clone_size: NA
j_call: TRBJ2-7
d_call: TRBD2
cdr3_aa: CAIIAGGVQEQYF
cdr3_nt: TGTGCCATCATAGCGGGAGGTGTGCAAGAGCAGTACTTC

v_call: TRBV6-2/TRBV6-3
clone_size: NA
j_call: TRBJ1-5
d_call: NA
cdr3_aa: CASSYEVRGLRGDTQHF
cdr3_nt: TGTGCCAGCAGTTACGAGGTCCGTGGACTTAGGGGAGATACGCAGCATTTT

v_call: TRBV11-3
clone_size: NA
j_call: TRBJ1-6
d_call: NA
cdr3_aa: CASSFRWSYNSPLHF
cdr3_nt: TGTGCCAGCAGCTTTAGGTGGAGTTATAATTCACCCCTCCATTTT

v_call: TRBV12-3/TRBV12-4
clone_size: NA
j_call: TRBJ2-3
d_call: NA
cdr3_aa: CTSSYQYTDTRYF
cdr3_nt: TGTACCAGCAGTTATCAGTATACAGATACGCGGTATTTT

v_call: TRBV6-5
clone_size: NA
j_call: TRBJ2-7
d_call: NA
cdr3_aa: CASSYTDSNSYEQYF
cdr3_nt: TGTGCCAGCAGTTACACGGACAGCAACTCCTACGAGCAATACTTC